A selection of T cell receptor beta chains follows, all from one sample in a study of Ad26.COV2.S vaccination and SARS-CoV-2 variants. Sequenced by immunoSEQ multiplex PCR; TCRdb stores in-frame clones only, minus some. In the table there are about 350,000 clones, 80% to 90% of which are singletons. The specimen was peripheral blood, collected in a trial of Ad26.COV2.S vaccine versus placebo. Every receptor here comes from a person aged 18 to 59 who received the Ad26.COV2.S COVID-19 vaccine or a placebo. The CDR3 runs from the conserved cysteine through the conserved F or W. A clone size is listed for some rows: how often the clone was seen (once, few, many), or a class if it is expanded.

J gene	V gene	clone size	CDR3 protein
TRBJ1-3	TRBV7-8	.	CASSSHRVTGNTIYF
TRBJ2-1	TRBV11-3	.	CASSWRTGEQFF
TRBJ2-7	TRBV20-1	.	CSGGDYEQYF
TRBJ1-2	TRBV4-1	.	CASSQSPGQDDGYTF
TRBJ2-3	TRBV3-1/TRBV3-2	.	CASSQLEGEGLEDTQYF
TRBJ2-1	TRBV24-1	once	CATSRGNEQFF
TRBJ2-7	TRBV5-1	.	CASSLVGGVTSYEQYF
TRBJ2-2	TRBV3-1/TRBV3-2	.	CASSQRDRLGELFF
TRBJ1-1	TRBV12-3/TRBV12-4	few	CANRRDPNTEAFF
TRBJ2-3	TRBV24-1	.	CATSALPGGTDTQYF
TRBJ2-7	TRBV20-1	.	CSASPIAVSSYEQYF
TRBJ2-7	TRBV11-2	.	CASSLDQGDEQYF
TRBJ2-5	TRBV5-4	few	CASSPGLGGPQETQYF
TRBJ2-7	TRBV19	.	CASSPRTSGNSYEQYF
TRBJ1-2	TRBV20-1	once	CSARELTGGF
TRBJ2-7	TRBV19	once	CASSISSGGRLYEQYF
TRBJ2-3	TRBV24-1	many	CATAAESTDTQYF
TRBJ1-5	TRBV19	.	CASIDSGGAGQPQHF
TRBJ2-1	TRBV7-2	.	CASSFPTSGYNEQFF
TRBJ1-1	TRBV4-3	.	CASSHTGQGRTEAFF
TRBJ1-2	TRBV30	.	CAWSVVGAGYTF
TRBJ1-4	TRBV5-6	.	CASSPVRGRSNEKLFF
TRBJ2-7	TRBV30	.	CAWSRDRGAYEQYF
TRBJ1-3	TRBV5-6	few	CASSRPGQRNTIYF
TRBJ2-5	TRBV4-2	.	CASSQGLAGDGETQYF
TRBJ2-6	TRBV4-2	.	CASSQDTGLGANVLTF
TRBJ2-7	TRBV20-1	.	CSASFWQGSYEQYF
TRBJ2-3	TRBV9	.	CASSVVHGRVTDTQYF
TRBJ2-7	TRBV7-9	.	CASASGGSYEQYF
TRBJ2-5	TRBV5-1	.	CASSLQGRETQYF
TRBJ1-4	TRBV27	.	CASSARQGINEKLFF
TRBJ2-3	TRBV28	.	CASSLLAGPDTQYF
TRBJ1-1	TRBV10-3	.	CAISGREGRAFF
TRBJ1-1	TRBV5-1	.	CASSLEDTEAFF
TRBJ2-3	TRBV6-2/TRBV6-3	.	CASSSPLDTQYF
TRBJ2-2	TRBV4-2	.	CASSQDHRGANTGELFF